This is a list of T cell receptor beta chains from one sample in a study of CDR3 diversity in severe acne. TCRdb analysed the PCR reads with MiXCR anew, one entry per CDR3 protein. Of about 93,000 distinct CDR3 sequences in the sample, 48% were seen once. The sequenced sample consisted of blood. Every receptor here comes from a male donor in good health, serving as a control. Each CDR3 is given without its conserved first and last residue. Clone size is shown for a subset of rows, as once, few, many or a class of expanded clone.

>TRBJ1-5|TRBV19|.
ASRPGQGISNQPQH
>TRBJ2-2|TRBV5-1|.
ASNSQGYTGELF
>TRBJ1-1|TRBV15|.
ATSRGQGVNTEAF
>TRBJ2-2|TRBV19|.
ASMGQYSNTGELF
>TRBJ1-2|TRBV6-1|.
ASSAEGPWGYT
>TRBJ2-6|TRBV30|few
AWRRELEASGANVLT
>TRBJ1-6|TRBV18|many
ASSGQDNSPLH
>TRBJ1-1|TRBV10-3|.
ASVRFLAGRNTEAF
>TRBJ2-2|TRBV20-1|few
SARDGRGRDTGELF
>TRBJ1-2|TRBV5-1|.
ASSVRRGTGKFPNYGYT
>TRBJ2-3|TRBV7-9|many
ASKSSGGGTDTQY
>TRBJ1-2|TRBV25-1|.
ASSSGQGSYGYT
>TRBJ2-5|TRBV7-2|.
ASSLTSGSYRETQY
>TRBJ1-5|TRBV7-7|.
ASSTPGNNQPQH
>TRBJ2-1|TRBV29-1|.
SVSGAGDNEQF
>TRBJ2-7|TRBV5-1|.
ASSLTSAGAYEQY
>TRBJ1-1|TRBV7-9|medium-sized
ASSSKPGEAF
>TRBJ2-6|TRBV9|many
ASSSRVWGVSSGANVLT
>TRBJ2-6|TRBV2|few
ASSEDSTGANVLT
>TRBJ1-5|TRBV2|many
ASRGAASNQPQH
>TRBJ2-3|TRBV24-1|.
ATTGGDTQY
>TRBJ1-2|TRBV3-1|once
ASSQQTGSNYGYT
>TRBJ1-1|TRBV19|few
ASSEGWNTEAF
>TRBJ1-2|TRBV5-1|many
ASSLGVDGYT
>TRBJ2-6|TRBV20-1|medium-sized
SARRDRPGANVLT
>TRBJ1-2|TRBV24-1|.
ATSDGDPFNRGYT
>TRBJ1-2|TRBV2|many
ASRPGTGKYGYT
>TRBJ2-7|TRBV20-1|.
SARGLAGGYNEQY
>TRBJ1-2|TRBV25-1|.
ASSSGTQYGYT
>TRBJ2-2|TRBV7-6|.
ASSLGPAANTGELF
>TRBJ2-7|TRBV2|.
ASSSQGIVDEQY
>TRBJ2-2|TRBV5-5|.
ASSFLAGGPGELF
>TRBJ1-1|TRBV7-2|few
ASSLTYRGLNTEAF
>TRBJ2-7|TRBV11-2|.
ASSLIPGGQGFYEQY
>TRBJ2-3|TRBV6-1|many
ASSAGTSFTDTQY
>TRBJ1-1|TRBV2|many
ASSGQENTEAF